The 27 T cell receptor beta chains below were found in one sample sequenced in a study of CD8 T cells in ankylosing spondylitis. Via MiXCR, TCRdb re-called the 5' RACE reads, giving one row per CDR3 protein. In the table there are about 240,000 distinct CDR3 sequences, approximately 11% of which are singletons. Material: blood, either unsorted or a sorted T cell fraction (not recorded which). Receptor source: a male donor with ankylosing spondylitis or in good health (not recorded which).

This clonotype was detected many times. V and J are TRBV20-1 and TRBJ2-7; 7 bases map to TRBD1. The CDR3 runs 14 residues. Trimming cost V 5 bases and J 4 bases; bases outside gene matches: 11. Germline CDR1 and CDR2: DFQATT and SNEGSKA (reference sequence). The CDR3 DNA is TGCAGTGCTCCGCCCTTGGGCAGGGGGTACGAGCAGTACTTC. Residues: CSAPPLGRGYEQYF.

This clonotype was detected ten times or more. The chain has TRBV7-9 and TRBJ1-1; maybe TRBD1 (5 bases). Germline V CDR1 and CDR2: SEHNR, FQNEAQ (reference sequence). The CDR3 has 13 residues. With 4 bases removed from V and 9 bases from J, the gap between germline ends came to 15 bases. CDR3 sequence (DNA): TGTGCCAGCAGCTCGGGGGTAGGAGGGAAAGCTTTCTTT. As protein: CASSSGVGGKAFF.

The table lists this clonotype with many counts. V gene TRBV3-1 combines with J gene TRBJ2-7; D perhaps matches TRBD1 (6 bases). V was pared by 4 bases and J by 8 bases, with 15 bases between. Germline V gene sequence: CDR1 LGHDT, CDR2 YNNKEL (reference sequence). CDR3 length: 13 amino acids. Here the CDR3 reads CASSRNGQFKQYF. DNA for the CDR3: TGTGCCAGCAGCCGAAACGGACAGTTTAAGCAGTACTTC.

This clonotype appeared a few times. V is TRBV28 and J is TRBJ2-5; TRBD1 or TRBD2 may be the D gene (5 bases each). The CDR3 runs to 16 residues. Trimming cost V 5 bases and J 3 bases, with 19 bases left between them. Germline CDR1 MDHEN, CDR2 SYDVKM. The chain's CDR3 is CASSPLAVMGEETQYF. The CDR3 DNA follows: TGTGCCAGCAGTCCCCTAGCTGTGATGGGGGAAGAGACCCAGTACTTC.

V gene TRBV21-1 combines with J gene TRBJ2-7; the D call in the table, TRBD1, was not verified against the DNA. TRBV21-1 is deemed a pseudogene. The CDR3 is made up of 15 amino acids. CDR3 nucleotides: TGTGCCAGCAGCAAAGGGACAGGGGGTCTCGACGAGCAGTACTTC. This gives the protein CASSKGTGGLDEQYF.

This clonotype showed up many times. V gene TRBV4-2 combines with J gene TRBJ2-7; D perhaps matches TRBD2 (5 bases). The V gene lost 0 bases and the J gene lost 5 bases, with 8 bases spanning the gap. Looked up from germline, CDR1 is LGHNA and CDR2 is YNFKEQ. The CDR3 totals 13 residues. The CDR3 DNA is TGTGCCAGCAGCCAAGAGAGGGTCGACGAGCAGTACTTC. The encoded protein is CASSQERVDEQYF.

This clonotype was seen many times. The J gene is TRBJ2-2, the V gene TRBV6-5, with 8 positions matching TRBD1. After removal of 1 base from V and 5 bases from J, the junction contained 6 bases not matched to a gene. CDR1 and CDR2 from the germline V gene are MNHEY and SVGAGI. The CDR3 covers 16 residues. The CDR3 nucleotides read TGTGCCAGCAGTTACTACGACAGGGGTTATACCGGGGAGCTGTTTTTT. Amino acids: CASSYYDRGYTGELFF.

This clonotype was seen repeatedly, ten times or more. V usage is TRBV5-1 and J usage is TRBJ2-3; D is uncertain. Deletions cut 3 bases from V and 0 bases from J, with 11 bases between. CDR1 is SGHRS and CDR2 is YFSETQ in the germline V gene. CDR3 length equals 15 residues. The CDR3 DNA reads TGCGCCAGCAGCTCCATGGCGGAGAGCACAGATACGCAGTATTTT. Protein sequence: CASSSMAESTDTQYF.

This clonotype was detected many times. The V and J genes are TRBV10-3 and TRBJ2-3; 7 nucleotides align to TRBD1. Germline V gene sequence: CDR1 ENHRY, CDR2 SYGVKD. V lost 8 bases to trimming and J lost 2 bases; unmatched junction nucleotides: 7. The CDR3 consists of 14 residues. The CDR3 bases are TGTGCCATCGGAACAGGGGTCAACACAGATACGCAGTATTTT. It translates to CAIGTGVNTDTQYF.

This clonotype was counted many times. The V call is TRBV7-2, the J call TRBJ2-1; no clear D gene. The V gene's germline CDR1 is SGHTA and CDR2 FQGNSA. The CDR3 runs 14 residues. V gave up 2 bases and J gave up 5 bases, with 10 bases separating them. The CDR3 nucleotides read TGTGCCAGCAGCTTATCCCACCACAACAATGAGCAGTTCTTC. Translating it yields CASSLSHHNNEQFF.

The chain carries TRBV13 and TRBJ2-7; D is ambiguous. Germline V gives CDR1 PRHDT, CDR2 FYEKMQ (reference sequence). V lost 5 bases and J lost 3, with 14 bases in between. The length of the CDR3 is 14 residues. DNA of the CDR3: TGTGCCAGCAGCCCACGGCCACTGGGCTACGAGCAGTACTTC. This sequence encodes CASSPRPLGYEQYF.

The table lists this clonotype with a few counts. The chain carries TRBV28 and TRBJ2-3; TRBD1 aligns across 7 bases. The CDR3 is made up of 14 amino acids. Trimming took 5 bases from V and 4 from J; bases not matched to a gene: 6. Germline assignment: CDR1 MDHEN and CDR2 SYDVKM. Written as DNA, the CDR3 is TGTGCCAGCAGTCATGACAGGGTAGCAGATACGCAGTATTTT. Amino acids: CASSHDRVADTQYF.

This clonotype was found a few times. V usage is TRBV4-2 and J usage is TRBJ2-2; D unresolved. The CDR3 has 15 amino acids. V was cut by 4 bases and J by 3 bases, with 12 bases left in between. CDR1 is LGHNA, CDR2 YNFKEQ, per germline. The CDR3 nucleotides read TGTGCCAGCAGCCCACTGACCGAGGACACCGGGGAGCTGTTTTTT. It is translated as CASSPLTEDTGELFF.

This clonotype was observed many times. The chain employs TRBV5-1 and TRBJ2-2; D is undetermined. Trimming took off 4 bases at V and 6 bases at J, with 13 bases between the two ends. The CDR3 contains 14 residues. Germline loops: CDR1 SGHRS, CDR2 YFSETQ. Written as DNA, the CDR3 is TGCGCCAGCAGCCCCCACGAGAGACCCGGGGAGCTGTTTTTT. This encodes CASSPHERPGELFF.

In its sample, this clonotype was seen many times. This sequence joins TRBV20-1 and TRBJ2-3; TRBD1 or TRBD2 may be the D gene (5 bases each). There are 16 residues in the CDR3. CDR1 is DFQATT, CDR2 SNEGSKA, per germline (reference sequence). The ends were cut back, 6 bases at V and 5 bases at J, with 24 bases in the middle. CDR3: CSAGPYGGRPQDTQYF. CDR3 nucleotide sequence: TGCAGTGCCGGCCCTTATGGGGGACGACCCCAAGATACGCAGTATTTT.

This clonotype was observed many times. CDR3 sequence reads: CASSQEISYSNQPQHF. The CDR3, as DNA: TGCGCCAGCAGCCAAGAGATCAGTTATAGCAATCAGCCCCAGCATTTT. V is TRBV4-1 and J is TRBJ1-5; no firm D call. Trimming left V 0 bases short and J 0 bases short, with 9 bases between. This CDR3 contains 16 residues. The V gene's germline CDR1 is MGHRA and CDR2 YSYEKL.

By proportion, this clonotype is medium-sized (0.01 to 0.1%). This chain connects TRBV5-6 to TRBJ2-7, with unresolved D. Between the trimmed V and J ends, which lost 3 bases and 6 bases, there was a span of 10 bases. Germline V gene lookup returns CDR1 SGHDT and CDR2 YYEEEE. There are 12 residues in the CDR3. Here the CDR3 DNA reads TGTGCCAGCAGCTCCTCCTTAAGCGAGCAGTACTTC. It yields the protein CASSSSLSEQYF.

This clonotype was detected many times. The rearrangement joins TRBV4-2 to TRBJ2-2; TRBD2 agrees at 8 bases. V trimming: 1 base; J trimming: 1 base; junction bases outside the gene matches: 5. This CDR3 is 17 amino acids long. The germline V gene has CDR1 LGHNA and CDR2 YNFKEQ. CDR3 in DNA: TGTGCCAGCAGCCAAGTGGCGGCGGGAGGGAACACCGGGGAGCTGTTTTTT. Translated, it gives CASSQVAAGGNTGELFF.

There are many counts of this clonotype. This chain joins TRBV10-2 and TRBJ1-2; no reliable D call. Germline CDR1 and CDR2: WSHSY and SAAADI. The length of the CDR3 is 14 residues. V gave up 0 bases and J gave up 8 bases, with 13 bases separating them. The CDR3 here is CASSESADLRGYTF. The CDR3 DNA reads TGCGCCAGCAGTGAGTCGGCCGATCTGCGGGGCTACACCTTC.

This clonotype has a handful of counts. The chain couples TRBV7-9 to TRBJ2-2; 9 bases align to TRBD1. The CDR3 has 15 residues. Germline trimming cut 4 bases from V and 6 bases from J; bases unmatched to any gene: 6. Per germline, CDR1 SEHNR and CDR2 FQNEAQ (reference sequence). The CDR3 DNA reads as TGTGCCAGCAGCTCGACCTGGGACAGGGCCGGGGAGCTGTTTTTT. This sequence encodes CASSSTWDRAGELFF.

This clonotype was seen ten or more times. The genes are TRBV20-1 and TRBJ2-7; 8 bases are a match to TRBD2. V lost 5 bases, J lost 4 bases, and 10 bases stayed unmatched. Germline V CDR1 and CDR2: DFQATT, SNEGSKA (reference sequence). The CDR3 is made up of 14 amino acids. The CDR3 loop is CSAALAPGGYEQYF. The CDR3 DNA reads as TGCAGTGCTGCTTTGGCTCCGGGGGGGTACGAGCAGTACTTC.

This clonotype was recorded at least ten times. The V and J genes are TRBV12-3 or TRBV12-4 and TRBJ2-1; 8 bases fit TRBD2. V trimming: 3 bases; J trimming: 6 bases; junction bases outside the gene matches: 7. The CDR3 spans 15 residues. The DNA of the CDR3 is TGTGCCAGCAGTTTGTACGGGGGGGGGCTCAATGAGCAGTTCTTC. This translates into CASSLYGGGLNEQFF.

This clonotype occurred a few times. The chain couples TRBV3-1 to TRBJ2-3; D unclear. This CDR3 spans 14 amino acids. V gave up 1 base and J gave up 2 bases, with 7 bases separating them. CDR1 and CDR2 from the germline V gene are LGHDT and YNNKEL (reference sequence). The CDR3 sequence: CASSQVVATDTQYF. In nucleotides, the CDR3 is TGTGCCAGCAGCCAAGTGGTAGCCACAGATACGCAGTATTTT.

This clonotype was seen many times. V and J are TRBV7-9 and TRBJ1-2; D call uncertain. Trimming removed 5 bases from V and 2 bases from J, with 6 bases in between. Germline CDR1 reads SEHNR; CDR2 reads FQNEAQ (reference sequence). The CDR3 is 12 amino acids. Written as DNA, the CDR3 is TGTGCCAGCAGCCAAAACAACTATGGCTACACCTTC. This sequence encodes CASSQNNYGYTF.

This clonotype was counted at least ten times. This rearrangement joins TRBV20-1 to TRBJ2-7, with 7 bases aligning to TRBD2. Trimming cost V 0 bases and J 4 bases; bases outside gene matches: 6. Germline CDR1 is DFQATT and CDR2 is SNEGSKA (reference sequence). CDR3 length: 14 residues. The CDR3 nucleotides read TGCAGTGCTAGAGAGGGGGGGAGGGAATACGAGCAGTACTTC. It translates to CSAREGGREYEQYF.

The gene calls are TRBV13 and TRBJ2-7; D may be TRBD1 or TRBD2 (5 bases each). The germline V and J ends were trimmed by 5 bases and 2 bases, with 13 bases remaining between them. Germline CDR1 and CDR2: PRHDT and FYEKMQ (reference sequence). This CDR3 has 14 amino acids. The CDR3 is CASSLRDGAYEQYF. CDR3 nucleotide sequence: TGTGCCAGCAGCCTCCGGGACGGAGCCTACGAGCAGTACTTC.

V and J are TRBV5-4 and TRBJ2-1, with D perhaps TRBD2 (6 bases). The germline gives CDR1 SGHNT, CDR2 YYREEE (reference sequence). The V and J ends lost 5 bases and 1 base respectively, with 28 bases between them. This CDR3 region has 20 residues. The CDR3 reads CASSHGGAHPSSLSYNEQFF. DNA for the CDR3: TGTGCCAGCAGTCATGGCGGGGCGCACCCTTCGTCTCTTTCCTACAATGAGCAGTTCTTC.